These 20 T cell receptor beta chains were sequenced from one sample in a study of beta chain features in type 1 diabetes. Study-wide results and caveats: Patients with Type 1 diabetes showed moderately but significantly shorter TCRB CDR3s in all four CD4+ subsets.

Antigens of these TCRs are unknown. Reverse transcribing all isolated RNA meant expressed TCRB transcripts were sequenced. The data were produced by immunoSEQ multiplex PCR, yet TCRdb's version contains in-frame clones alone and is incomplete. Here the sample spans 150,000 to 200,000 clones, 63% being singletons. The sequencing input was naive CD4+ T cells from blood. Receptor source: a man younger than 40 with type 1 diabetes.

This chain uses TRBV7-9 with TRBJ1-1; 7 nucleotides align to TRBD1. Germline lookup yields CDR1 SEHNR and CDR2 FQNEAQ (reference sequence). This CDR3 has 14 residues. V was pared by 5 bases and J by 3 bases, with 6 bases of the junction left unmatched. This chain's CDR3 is CASSMTGSDTEAFF. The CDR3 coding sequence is TGTGCCAGCAGCATGACAGGGTCAGACACTGAAGCTTTCTTT.

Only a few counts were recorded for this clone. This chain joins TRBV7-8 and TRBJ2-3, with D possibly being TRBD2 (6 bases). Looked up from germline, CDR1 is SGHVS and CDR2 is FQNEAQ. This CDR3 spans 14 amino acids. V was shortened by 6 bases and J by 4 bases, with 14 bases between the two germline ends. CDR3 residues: CASSQAGRSDTQYF. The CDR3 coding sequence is TGTGCCAGCAGTCAAGCGGGCCGTTCAGATACGCAGTATTTT.

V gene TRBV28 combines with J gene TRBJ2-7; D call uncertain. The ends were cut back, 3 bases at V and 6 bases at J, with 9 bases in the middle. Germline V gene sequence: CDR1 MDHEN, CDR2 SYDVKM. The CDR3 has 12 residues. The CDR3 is CASSFQPAEQYF. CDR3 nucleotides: TGTGCCAGCAGTTTTCAACCGGCCGAGCAGTACTTC.

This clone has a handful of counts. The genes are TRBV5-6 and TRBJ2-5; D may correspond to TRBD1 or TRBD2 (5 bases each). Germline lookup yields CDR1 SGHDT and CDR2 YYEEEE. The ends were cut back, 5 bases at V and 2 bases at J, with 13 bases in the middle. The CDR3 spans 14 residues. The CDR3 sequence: CASSAGTYQETQYF. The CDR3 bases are TGTGCCAGCAGTGCAGGGACGTATCAAGAGACCCAGTACTTC.

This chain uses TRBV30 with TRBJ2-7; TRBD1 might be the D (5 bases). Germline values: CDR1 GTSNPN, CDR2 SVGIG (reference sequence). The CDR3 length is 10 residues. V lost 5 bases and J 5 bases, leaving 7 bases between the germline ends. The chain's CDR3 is CAWAQDEQYF. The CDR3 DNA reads TGTGCCTGGGCACAGGACGAGCAGTACTTC.

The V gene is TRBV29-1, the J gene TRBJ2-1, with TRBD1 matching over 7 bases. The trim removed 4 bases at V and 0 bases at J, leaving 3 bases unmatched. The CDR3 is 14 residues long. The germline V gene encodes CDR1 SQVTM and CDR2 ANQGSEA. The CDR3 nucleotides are TGCAGCGTTGGGGACAGACTCTCCTACAATGAGCAGTTCTTC. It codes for CSVGDRLSYNEQFF.

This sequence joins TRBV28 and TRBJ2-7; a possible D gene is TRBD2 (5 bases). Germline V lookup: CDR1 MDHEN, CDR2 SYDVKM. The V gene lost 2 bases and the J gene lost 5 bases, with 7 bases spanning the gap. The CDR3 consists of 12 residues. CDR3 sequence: CASSLVGDEQYF. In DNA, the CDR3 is TGTGCCAGCAGTTTAGTCGGGGACGAGCAGTACTTC.

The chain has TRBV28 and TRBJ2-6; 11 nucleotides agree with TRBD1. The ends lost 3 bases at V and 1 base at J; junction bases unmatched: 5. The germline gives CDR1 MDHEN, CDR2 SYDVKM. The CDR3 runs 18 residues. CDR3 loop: CASSLARDRGSGANVLTF. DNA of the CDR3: TGTGCCAGCAGTTTGGCCAGGGACAGGGGGTCTGGGGCCAACGTCCTGACTTTC.

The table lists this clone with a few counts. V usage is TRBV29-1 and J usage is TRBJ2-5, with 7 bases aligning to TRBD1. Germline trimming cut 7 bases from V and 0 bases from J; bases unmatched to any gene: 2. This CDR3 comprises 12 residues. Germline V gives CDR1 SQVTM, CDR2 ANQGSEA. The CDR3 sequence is CSATGDQETQYF. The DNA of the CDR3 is TGCAGCGCTACAGGGGACCAAGAGACCCAGTACTTC.

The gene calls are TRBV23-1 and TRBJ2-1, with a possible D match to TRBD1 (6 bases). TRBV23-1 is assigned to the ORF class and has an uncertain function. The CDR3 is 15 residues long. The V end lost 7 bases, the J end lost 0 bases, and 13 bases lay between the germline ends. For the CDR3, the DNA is TGCGCCAGCACCAAGGACAGAAGCTCCTACAATGAGCAGTTCTTC. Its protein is CASTKDRSSYNEQFF.

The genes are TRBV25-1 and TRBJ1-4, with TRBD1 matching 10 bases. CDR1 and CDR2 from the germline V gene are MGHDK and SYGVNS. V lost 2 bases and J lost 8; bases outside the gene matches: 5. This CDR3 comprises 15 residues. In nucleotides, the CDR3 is TGTGCCAGCAGTGAACACGGGACAGGGGTGGAAAAACTGTTTTTT. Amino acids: CASSEHGTGVEKLFF.

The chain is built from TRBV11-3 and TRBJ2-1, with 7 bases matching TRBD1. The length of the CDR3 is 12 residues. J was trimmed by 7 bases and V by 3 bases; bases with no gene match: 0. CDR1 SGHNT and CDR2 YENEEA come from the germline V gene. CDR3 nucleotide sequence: TGTGCCAGCAGCTTGACAGGGAATGAGCAGTTCTTC. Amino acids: CASSLTGNEQFF.

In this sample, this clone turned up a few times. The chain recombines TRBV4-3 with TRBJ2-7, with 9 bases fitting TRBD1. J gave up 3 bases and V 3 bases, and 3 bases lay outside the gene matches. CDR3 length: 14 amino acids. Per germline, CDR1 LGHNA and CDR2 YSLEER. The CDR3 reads CASSHDRGFYEQYF. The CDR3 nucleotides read TGCGCCAGCAGCCATGACAGGGGGTTCTACGAGCAGTACTTC.

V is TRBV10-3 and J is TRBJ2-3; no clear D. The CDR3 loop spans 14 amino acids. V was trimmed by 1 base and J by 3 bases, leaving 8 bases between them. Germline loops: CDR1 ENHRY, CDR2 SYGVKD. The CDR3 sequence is CAISELAATDTQYF. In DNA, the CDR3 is TGTGCCATCAGTGAGTTGGCAGCTACAGATACGCAGTATTTT.

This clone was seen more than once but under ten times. CDR3 nucleotide sequence: TGCAGCGTTTCAGGGCAGGGAGACTATGGCTACACCTTC. Amino acid sequence: CSVSGQGDYGYTF. The chain uses TRBV29-1 and TRBJ1-2; tentative D call: TRBD1 (5 bases). Germline lookup yields CDR1 SQVTM and CDR2 ANQGSEA. The CDR3 totals 13 residues. Trimming removed 5 bases at V and 3 bases at J, with 13 bases between.

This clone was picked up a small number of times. CDR3 amino acids: CASSPPDGIREQFF. The CDR3 DNA reads TGTGCCAGCTCACCACCGGACGGGATTAGAGAGCAGTTCTTC. The genes are TRBV18 and TRBJ2-1; a weak D match, TRBD2 (5 bases). CDR3 length: 14 amino acids. Germline lookup yields CDR1 KGHSH and CDR2 LQKENI. Trimming cost V 0 bases and J 10 bases, with 13 bases left between them.

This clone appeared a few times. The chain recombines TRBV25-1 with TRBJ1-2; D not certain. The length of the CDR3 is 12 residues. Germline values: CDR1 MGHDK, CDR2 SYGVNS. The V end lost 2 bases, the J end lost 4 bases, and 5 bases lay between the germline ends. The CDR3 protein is CASSEVSYGYTF. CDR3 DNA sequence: TGTGCCAGCAGTGAAGTGAGCTATGGCTACACCTTC.

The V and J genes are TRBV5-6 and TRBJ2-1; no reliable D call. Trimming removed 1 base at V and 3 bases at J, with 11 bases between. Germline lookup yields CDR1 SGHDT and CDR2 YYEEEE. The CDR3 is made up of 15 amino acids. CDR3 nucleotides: TGTGCCAGCAGCTTGCGGTCAAACTTCTACAATGAGCAGTTCTTC. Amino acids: CASSLRSNFYNEQFF.

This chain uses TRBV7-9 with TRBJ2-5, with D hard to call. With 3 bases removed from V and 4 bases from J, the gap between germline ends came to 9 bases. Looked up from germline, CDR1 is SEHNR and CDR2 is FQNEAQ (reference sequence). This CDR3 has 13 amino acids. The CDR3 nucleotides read TGTGCCAGCAGCTTTGGGCAGGTAGAGACCCAGTACTTC. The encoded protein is CASSFGQVETQYF.

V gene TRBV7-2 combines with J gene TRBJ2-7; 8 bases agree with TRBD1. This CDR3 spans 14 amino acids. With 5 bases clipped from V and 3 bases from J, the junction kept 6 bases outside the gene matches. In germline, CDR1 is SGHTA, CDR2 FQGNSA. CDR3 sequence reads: CASSVDRGLYEQYF. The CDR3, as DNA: TGTGCCAGCAGCGTTGACAGGGGCCTCTACGAGCAGTACTTC.